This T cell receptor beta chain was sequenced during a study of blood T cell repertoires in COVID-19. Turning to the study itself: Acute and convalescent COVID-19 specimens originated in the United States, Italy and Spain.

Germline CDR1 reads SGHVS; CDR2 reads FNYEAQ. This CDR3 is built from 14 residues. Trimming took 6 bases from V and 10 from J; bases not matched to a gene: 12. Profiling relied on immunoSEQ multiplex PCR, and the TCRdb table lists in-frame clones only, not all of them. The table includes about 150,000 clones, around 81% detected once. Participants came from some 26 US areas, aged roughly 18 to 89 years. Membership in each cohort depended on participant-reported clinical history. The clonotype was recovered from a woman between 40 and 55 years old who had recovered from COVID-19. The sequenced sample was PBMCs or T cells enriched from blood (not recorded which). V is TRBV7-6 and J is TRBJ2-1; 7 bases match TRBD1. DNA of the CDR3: TGTGCCAGCAGACCCAAACAGGGGAATTTGGAGCAGTTCTTC. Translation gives CASRPKQGNLEQFF.